This T cell receptor (beta chain) came from a study of T cells in localized non-small cell lung cancer. Study conclusions and caveats: Patients showing higher blood T cell density tended to see longer overall survival. Detection in adjacent lung was observed for a median about 50 of the top 100 tumor clones.

The repertoire was sequenced with immunoSEQ multiplex PCR; TCRdb's copy has only in-frame clones and lacks some. The table lists 3,000 to 4,000 clones, roughly 40% of them singletons. There are 15 residues in the CDR3. Trimming shortened V by 2 bases and J by 1 base, and 15 bases separated the two germline ends. CDR1 SQVTM and CDR2 ANQGSEA come from the germline V gene. As to this clone: The antigen is undetermined.

The sequencing used lung tumor tissue, collected before any cancer treatment. The receptor was derived from a male donor older than 55 with stage I lung adenocarcinoma. The J gene is TRBJ2-7, the V gene TRBV29-1; maybe TRBD2 (5 bases). This chain's CDR3 is CSVETEDPGSYEQYF. The CDR3, as DNA: TGCAGCGTTGAAACGGAGGATCCGGGTTCCTACGAGCAGTACTTC.